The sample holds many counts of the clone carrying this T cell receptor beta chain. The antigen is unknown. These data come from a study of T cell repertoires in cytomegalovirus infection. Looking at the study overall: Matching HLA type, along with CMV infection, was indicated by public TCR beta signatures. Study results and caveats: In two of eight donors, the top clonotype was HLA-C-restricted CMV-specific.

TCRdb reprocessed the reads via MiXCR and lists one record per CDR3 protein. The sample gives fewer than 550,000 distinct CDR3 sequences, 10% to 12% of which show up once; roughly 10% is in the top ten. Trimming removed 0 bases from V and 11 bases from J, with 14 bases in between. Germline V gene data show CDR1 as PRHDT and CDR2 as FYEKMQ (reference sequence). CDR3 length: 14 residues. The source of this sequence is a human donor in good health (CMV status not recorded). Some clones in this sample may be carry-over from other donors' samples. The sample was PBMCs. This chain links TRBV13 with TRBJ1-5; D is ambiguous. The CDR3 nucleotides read TGTGCCAGCAGCTTAGGGCGGCTCGACGGGGCCCAGCATTTT. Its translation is CASSLGRLDGAQHF. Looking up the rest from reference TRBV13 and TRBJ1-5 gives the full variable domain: AAGVIQSPRHLIKEKRETATLKCYPIPRHDTVYWYQQGPGQDPQFLISFYEKMQSDKGSIPDRFSAQQFSDYHSELNMSSLELGDSALYFCASSLGRLDGAQHFGDGTRLSIL.